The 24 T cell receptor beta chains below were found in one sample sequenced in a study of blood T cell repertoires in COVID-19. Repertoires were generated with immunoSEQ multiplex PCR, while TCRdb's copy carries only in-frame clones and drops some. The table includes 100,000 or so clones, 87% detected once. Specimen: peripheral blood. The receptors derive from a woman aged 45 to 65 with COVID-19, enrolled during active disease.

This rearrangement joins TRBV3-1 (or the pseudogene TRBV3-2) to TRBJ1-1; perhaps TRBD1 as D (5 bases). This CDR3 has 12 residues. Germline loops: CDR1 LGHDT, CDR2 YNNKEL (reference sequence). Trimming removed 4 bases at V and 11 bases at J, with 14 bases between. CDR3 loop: CASSPGGEGAFF. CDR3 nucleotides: TGTGCCAGCAGCCCAGGCGGGGAGGGGGCTTTCTTT.

The CDR3 DNA reads TGTGCCAGCAGTTACCCCTCTCCCCCGGGTTGGGATCAGCCCCAGCATTTT. Protein: CASSYPSPPGWDQPQHF. The chain has TRBV6-2 or TRBV6-3 and TRBJ1-5; D is ambiguous. This CDR3 comprises 17 residues. Germline CDR1 and CDR2: MNHEY and SVGEGT. V dropped 2 bases and J dropped 5 bases, with 19 bases sitting between them.

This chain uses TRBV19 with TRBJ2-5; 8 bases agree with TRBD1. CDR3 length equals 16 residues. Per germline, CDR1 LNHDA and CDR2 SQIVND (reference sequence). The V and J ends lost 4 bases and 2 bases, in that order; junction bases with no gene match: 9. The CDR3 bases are TGTGCCAGTAGTAAGGTGACAGGGGAGAGGCAAGAGACCCAGTACTTC. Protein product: CASSKVTGERQETQYF.

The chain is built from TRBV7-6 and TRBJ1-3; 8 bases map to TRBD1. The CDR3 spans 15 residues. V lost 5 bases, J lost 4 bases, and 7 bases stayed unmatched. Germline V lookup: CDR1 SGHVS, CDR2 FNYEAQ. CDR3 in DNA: TGTGCCAGCAGCAGCCAGGGGGCGAAAGGAAACACCATATATTTT. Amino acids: CASSSQGAKGNTIYF.

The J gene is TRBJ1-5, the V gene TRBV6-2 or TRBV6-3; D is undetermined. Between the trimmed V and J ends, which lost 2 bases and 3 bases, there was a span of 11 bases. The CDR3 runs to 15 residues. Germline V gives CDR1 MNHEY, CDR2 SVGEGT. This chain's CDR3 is CASSYVLLINQPQHF. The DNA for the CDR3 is TGTGCCAGCAGTTACGTCCTACTCATCAATCAGCCCCAGCATTTT.

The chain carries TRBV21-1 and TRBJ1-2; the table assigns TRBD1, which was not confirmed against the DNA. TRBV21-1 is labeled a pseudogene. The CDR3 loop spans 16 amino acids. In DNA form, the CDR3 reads TGTGCCAGCAGCAAAGCTCAGGCAGGGGGTTACTATGGCTACACCTTC. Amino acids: CASSKAQAGGYYGYTF.

CDR3 amino acids: CASTRPPGPQHF. The CDR3 DNA follows: TGTGCCAGTACCAGGCCCCCAGGGCCCCAGCATTTT. The chain has TRBV2 and TRBJ1-5; no clear D. There are 12 residues in the CDR3. Germline-derived CDR1 and CDR2 are SNHLY and FYNNEI. Trimming stripped 9 bases from V and 9 bases from J, with 15 bases between.

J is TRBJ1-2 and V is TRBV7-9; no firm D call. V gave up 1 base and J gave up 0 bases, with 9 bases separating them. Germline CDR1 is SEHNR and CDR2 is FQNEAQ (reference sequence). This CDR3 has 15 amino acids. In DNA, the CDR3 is TGTGCCAGCAGCTTAGGGCAGTCCACTAACTATGGCTACACCTTC. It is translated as CASSLGQSTNYGYTF.

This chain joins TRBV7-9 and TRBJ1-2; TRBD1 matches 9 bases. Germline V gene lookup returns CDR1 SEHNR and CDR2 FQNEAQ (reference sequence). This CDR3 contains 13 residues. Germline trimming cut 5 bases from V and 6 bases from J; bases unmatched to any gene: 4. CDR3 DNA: TGTGCCAGCAGCCCCCGGACAGGGGATGGCTACACCTTC. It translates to CASSPRTGDGYTF.

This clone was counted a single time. CDR3 DNA: TGTGCCAGCAGCTTGGGACCCGGGACAGGGGACACTGAAGCTTTCTTT. Translated, it gives CASSLGPGTGDTEAFF. V and J are TRBV5-6 and TRBJ1-1, with TRBD1 matching over 10 bases. The CDR3 length is 16 residues. V lost 0 bases and J lost 3; bases outside the gene matches: 5. CDR1 and CDR2 from the germline V gene are SGHDT and YYEEEE.

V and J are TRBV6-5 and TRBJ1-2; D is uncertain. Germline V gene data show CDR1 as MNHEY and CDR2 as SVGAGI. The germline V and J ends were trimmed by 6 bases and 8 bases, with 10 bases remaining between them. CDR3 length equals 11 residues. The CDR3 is CASRREGGYTF. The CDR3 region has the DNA TGTGCCAGCAGACGAGAGGGCGGCTACACCTTC.

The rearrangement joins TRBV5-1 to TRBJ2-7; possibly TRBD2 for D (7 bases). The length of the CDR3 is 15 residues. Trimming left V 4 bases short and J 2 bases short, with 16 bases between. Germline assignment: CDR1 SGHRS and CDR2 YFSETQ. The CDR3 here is CASSPGGHETYEQYF. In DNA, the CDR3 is TGCGCCAGCAGCCCGGGGGGACATGAAACCTACGAGCAGTACTTC.

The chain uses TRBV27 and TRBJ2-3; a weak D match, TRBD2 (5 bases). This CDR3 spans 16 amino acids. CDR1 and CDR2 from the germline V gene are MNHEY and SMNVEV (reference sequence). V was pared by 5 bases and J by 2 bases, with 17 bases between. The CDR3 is CASSLERSGSTDTQYF. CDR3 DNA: TGTGCCAGCAGTCTAGAGCGGAGTGGGTCCACAGATACGCAGTATTTT.

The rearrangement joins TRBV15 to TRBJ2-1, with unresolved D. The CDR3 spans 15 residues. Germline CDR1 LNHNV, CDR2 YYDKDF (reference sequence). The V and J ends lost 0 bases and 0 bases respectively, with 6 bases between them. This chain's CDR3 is CATSREGLSYNEQFF. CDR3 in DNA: TGTGCCACCAGCAGAGAGGGCCTCTCCTACAATGAGCAGTTCTTC.

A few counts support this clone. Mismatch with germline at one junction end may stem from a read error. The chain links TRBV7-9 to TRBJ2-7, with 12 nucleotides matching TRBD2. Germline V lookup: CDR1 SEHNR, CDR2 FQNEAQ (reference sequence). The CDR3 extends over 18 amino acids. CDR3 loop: CASSPRWTSGDITYAQYF. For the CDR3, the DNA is TGTGCCAGCAGCCCACGCTGGACTAGCGGGGATATCACCTACGCGCAGTACTTC.

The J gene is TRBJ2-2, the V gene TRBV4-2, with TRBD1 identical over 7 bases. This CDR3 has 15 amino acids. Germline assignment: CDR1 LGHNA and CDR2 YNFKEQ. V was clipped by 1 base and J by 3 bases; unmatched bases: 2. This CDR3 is CASSQGTGYTGELFF. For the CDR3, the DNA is TGTGCCAGCAGCCAAGGGACAGGATACACCGGGGAGCTGTTTTTT.

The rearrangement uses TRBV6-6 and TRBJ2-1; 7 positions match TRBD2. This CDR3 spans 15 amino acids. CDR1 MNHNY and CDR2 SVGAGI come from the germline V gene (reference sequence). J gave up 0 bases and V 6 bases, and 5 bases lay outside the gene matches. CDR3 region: CASSNGGSSYNEQFF. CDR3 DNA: TGTGCCAGCAGCAACGGGGGGAGCTCCTACAATGAGCAGTTCTTC.

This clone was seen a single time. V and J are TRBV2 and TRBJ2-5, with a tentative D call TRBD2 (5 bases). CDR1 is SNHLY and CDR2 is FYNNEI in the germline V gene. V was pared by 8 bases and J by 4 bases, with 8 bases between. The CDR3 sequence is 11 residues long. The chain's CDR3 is CASREGETQYF. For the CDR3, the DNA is TGTGCCAGCCGAGAGGGAGAGACCCAGTACTTC.

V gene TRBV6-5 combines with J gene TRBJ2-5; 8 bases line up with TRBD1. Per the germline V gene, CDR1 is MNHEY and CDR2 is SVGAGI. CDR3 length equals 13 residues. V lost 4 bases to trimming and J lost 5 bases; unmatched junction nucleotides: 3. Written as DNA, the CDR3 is TGTGCCAGCAGTTGGACAGGGTACGAGACCCAGTACTTC. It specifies CASSWTGYETQYF.

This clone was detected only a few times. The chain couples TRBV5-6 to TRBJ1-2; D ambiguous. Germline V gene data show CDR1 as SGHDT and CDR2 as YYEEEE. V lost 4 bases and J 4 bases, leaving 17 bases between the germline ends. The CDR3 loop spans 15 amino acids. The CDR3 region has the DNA TGTGCCAGCAGCAAACAAGAGGCAGTTTTCTATGGCTACACCTTC. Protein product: CASSKQEAVFYGYTF.

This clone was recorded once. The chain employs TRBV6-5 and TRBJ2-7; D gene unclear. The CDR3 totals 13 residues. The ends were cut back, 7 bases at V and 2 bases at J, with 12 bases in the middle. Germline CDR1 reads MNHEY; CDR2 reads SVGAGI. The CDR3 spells CASTSSFTYEQYF. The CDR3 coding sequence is TGTGCCAGCACGAGTAGCTTCACCTACGAGCAGTACTTC.

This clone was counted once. The CDR3 loop reads CATSRAPGKDSPLHF. The CDR3 DNA sequence: TGTGCCACCAGCAGAGCTCCAGGGAAGGATTCACCCCTCCACTTT. The chain combines TRBV15 with TRBJ1-6, with a tentative D call TRBD1 (5 bases). This CDR3 spans 15 amino acids. CDR1 is LNHNV and CDR2 is YYDKDF in the germline V gene (reference sequence). With 1 base removed from V and 8 bases from J, the gap between germline ends came to 12 bases.

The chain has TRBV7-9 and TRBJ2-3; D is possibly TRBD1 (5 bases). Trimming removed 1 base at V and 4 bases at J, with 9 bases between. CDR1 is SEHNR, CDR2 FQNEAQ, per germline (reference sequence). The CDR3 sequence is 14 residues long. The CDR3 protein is CASSLEGASDTQYF. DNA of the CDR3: TGTGCCAGCAGCTTAGAAGGGGCGTCAGATACGCAGTATTTT.

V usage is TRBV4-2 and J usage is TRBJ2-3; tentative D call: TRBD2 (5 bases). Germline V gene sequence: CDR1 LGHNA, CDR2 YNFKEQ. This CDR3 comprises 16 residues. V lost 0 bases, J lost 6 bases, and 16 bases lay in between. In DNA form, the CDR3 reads TGTGCCAGCAGCCAAGATTCGACTATTGGTAGGGATACGCAGTATTTT. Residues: CASSQDSTIGRDTQYF.